The present T cell receptor (beta chain) was sequenced within a study of shared clonotypes between healthy human individuals. Study-level findings and limits: Against clonotypes common to all four donors, non-shared ones had lower generation probabilities.

Germline CDR1 reads SGHTA; CDR2 reads FQGNSA. V was shortened by 0 bases and J by 0 bases, with 17 bases between the two germline ends. The CDR3 length is 18 residues. TCRdb keeps only in-frame clones here, not all; method: immunoSEQ multiplex PCR. There are about 2.3 million clones in the sample; 92% occur only once, and about 0.41% lies in the top ten. Note on this clone: Its antigen is not identified.

The source of this sequence is a man aged 18 to 30 in good health. Some clones in this sample may be carry-over from other donors' samples. The chain is built from TRBV7-2 and TRBJ1-1; D remains unclear. Sequencing was done on a sample of naive CD4+ T cells from PBMCs. Regarding subset: CD45RA+ positively selected. The CDR3 DNA reads as TGTGCCAGCAGCTTAGCGCAATACACCCGCGACTTGAACACTGAAGCTTTCTTT. Its translation: CASSLAQYTRDLNTEAFF.